This T cell receptor (beta chain) was sequenced in a study of blood T cells in healthy people across ages. Alongside a J-beta primer mix, a sample-barcoded 5' primer served in a second PCR lasting roughly 7 to 11 cycles. TCRdb re-analysed the 5' RACE reads in MiXCR, keeping a single row per CDR3 protein. The sample lists over 1,300,000 distinct CDR3 sequences; approximately 59% were seen once. A note on this clonotype: What it binds is unknown.

Each sample yielded at least 6 million isolated PBMCs. Each sample yielded at least 6 micrograms of PBMC total RNA. Study findings and constraints: Among long-lived donors, naive CD4+ cells were more numerous and diversity higher than in aged donors.

CDR3 length: 16 residues. Germline trimming cut 6 bases from V and 1 base from J; bases unmatched to any gene: 11. Germline values: CDR1 MDHEN, CDR2 SYDVKM. The sample was blood. The sequence was collected from a man aged 18 to 35 in good health. The chain has TRBV28 and TRBJ1-1, with 7 nucleotides matching TRBD1. For the CDR3, the DNA is TGTGCCAGCAGGGATACAGGGGCAACCGAGAACACTGAAGCTTTCTTT. It yields the protein CASRDTGATENTEAFF.